Below are 5 T cell receptor beta chains sequenced from a single sample in a study of Ad26.COV2.S vaccination and SARS-CoV-2 variants. Data came from immunoSEQ multiplex PCR; TCRdb stores just in-frame clones and leaves some out. The data show about 680,000 clones, around 92% seen once. Documented treatment: around 19 received Ad26.COV2.S at low or high dose, single or two shots; about 5 received placebo; per-sample allocation not given. Repertoires come from day 63 after the first vaccine or placebo injection. The source material was peripheral blood, sampled in a trial of Ad26.COV2.S vaccine versus placebo. The receptors come from a person between 18 and 65 years old who received the Ad26.COV2.S COVID-19 vaccine or a placebo.

This clone appeared a single time. The chain joins TRBV30 to TRBJ2-2; no reliable D call. The germline V gene encodes CDR1 GTSNPN and CDR2 SVGIG (reference sequence). The CDR3 consists of 14 residues. V was pared by 0 bases and J by 6 bases, with 11 bases between. Here the CDR3 DNA reads TGTGCCTGGAGTGTACTTGGGGTGGCCGGGGAGCTGTTTTTT. Translating gives CAWSVLGVAGELFF.

The chain combines TRBV4-1 with TRBJ1-1; the D gene is possibly TRBD1 (5 bases). V dropped 1 base and J dropped 1 base, with 19 bases sitting between them. The CDR3 has 18 amino acids. Germline values: CDR1 MGHRA, CDR2 YSYEKL. Here the CDR3 DNA reads TGCGCCAGCAGCCAAGCGCATCAGGGCCCTTGGGGGAACACTGAAGCTTTCTTT. Its translation: CASSQAHQGPWGNTEAFF.

The chain combines TRBV18 with TRBJ2-1; D might be TRBD2 (6 bases). The germline V gene encodes CDR1 KGHSH and CDR2 LQKENI. CDR3 length equals 13 residues. Trimming stripped 1 base from V and 8 bases from J, with 9 bases between. The CDR3 nucleotides read TGTGCCAGCTCACCACGGGAGGCGGATGAGCAGTTCTTC. Amino acid sequence: CASSPREADEQFF.

CDR3 sequence reads: CATKRYNEQFF. The CDR3 coding sequence is TGTGCCACAAAGAGATACAATGAGCAGTTCTTC. The chain uses TRBV15 and TRBJ2-1; D unresolved. Germline lookup yields CDR1 LNHNV and CDR2 YYDKDF (reference sequence). This CDR3 has 11 amino acids. The V end lost 9 bases, the J end lost 4 bases, and 7 bases lay between the germline ends. Looking up the rest from reference TRBV15 and TRBJ2-1 gives the full variable domain: DAMVIQNPRYQVTQFGKPVTLSCSQTLNHNVMYWYQQKSSQAPKLLFHYYDKDFNNEADTPDNFQSRRPNTSFCFLDIRSPGLGDTAMYLCATKRYNEQFFGPGTRLTVL.

The chain combines TRBV2 with TRBJ1-2; TRBD1 is a possible D gene (6 bases). This CDR3 contains 12 residues. From germline, CDR1 is SNHLY and CDR2 FYNNEI. Trimming removed 4 bases from V and 7 bases from J, with 10 bases in between. The CDR3 nucleotides read TGTGCCAGCAGTGTAGGGGGGGGTGGCTACACCTTC. Protein: CASSVGGGGYTF.